This passage covers 20 T cell receptor beta chains from one sample sequenced in a study of T cell responses to AZD1222 COVID-19 vaccine. Some clones are missing from TCRdb's copy, which holds only in-frame ones; the method was immunoSEQ multiplex PCR. The repertoire includes 100,000 to 150,000 clones, 90% of them detected once, and about 7% sits in the top ten. The sample here was peripheral blood, taken on day 0 of AZD1222 vaccination. The receptors were gathered from an adult in good health.

The chain carries TRBV19 and TRBJ1-6; D is uncertain. V dropped 2 bases and J dropped 9 bases, with 11 bases sitting between them. Germline assignment: CDR1 LNHDA and CDR2 SQIVND (reference sequence). The CDR3 spans 14 residues. CDR3 nucleotide sequence: TGTGCCAGTAGTATATATTTGGTCAGTTCACCCCTCCACTTT. This codes for CASSIYLVSSPLHF. Full variable domain (remainder filled in from reference TRBV19 and TRBJ1-6): DGGITQSPKYLFRKEGQNVTLSCEQNLNHDAMYWYRQDPGQGLRLIYYSQIVNDFQKGDIAEGYSVSREKKESFPLTVTSAQKNPTAFYLCASSIYLVSSPLHFGNGTRLTVT.

The J gene is TRBJ1-6, the V gene TRBV9, with TRBD1 identical over 7 bases. This CDR3 contains 14 residues. V was pared by 3 bases and J by 6 bases, with 3 bases of the junction left unmatched. Germline CDR1 SGDLS, CDR2 YYNGEE. In DNA form, the CDR3 reads TGTGCCAGCAGCGCCGACAGGGTTAATTCACCCCTCCACTTT. Its protein product is CASSADRVNSPLHF.

The V gene is TRBV9, the J gene TRBJ2-3; 10 positions agree with TRBD2. Looked up from germline, CDR1 is SGDLS and CDR2 is YYNGEE. J lost 2 bases, V lost 3 bases, and 3 bases had no gene match. The CDR3 has 15 amino acids. CDR3 region: CASSASGGSTDTQYF. In nucleotides, the CDR3 is TGTGCCAGCAGCGCTAGCGGGGGTTCCACAGATACGCAGTATTTT. Full variable domain (remainder filled in from reference TRBV9 and TRBJ2-3): DSGVTQTPKHLITATGQRVTLRCSPRSGDLSVYWYQQSLDQGLQFLIQYYNGEERAKGNILERFSAQQFPDLHSELNLSSLELGDSALYFCASSASGGSTDTQYFGPGTRLTVL.

This chain connects TRBV30 to TRBJ1-5; D is uncertain. V shed 2 bases and J shed 3 bases, with 11 bases lying between them. The CDR3 spans 14 residues. Germline V CDR1 and CDR2: GTSNPN, SVGIG (reference sequence). The CDR3 DNA sequence: TGTGCCTGGAGTCAAACTGACTTCAATCAGCCCCAGCATTTT. It codes for CAWSQTDFNQPQHF.

The chain has TRBV24-1 and TRBJ1-2; no clear D gene. With 1 base removed from V and 7 bases from J, the gap between germline ends came to 15 bases. The CDR3 has 15 residues. Germline-derived CDR1 and CDR2 are KGHDR and SFDVKD. In nucleotides, the CDR3 is TGTGCCACCAGTGATTTCGGCCAGCCGATGGCTGGCTACACCTTC. This codes for CATSDFGQPMAGYTF.

This chain joins TRBV30 and TRBJ1-3; 7 bases map to TRBD1. Germline lookup yields CDR1 GTSNPN and CDR2 SVGIG (reference sequence). The CDR3 has 15 amino acids. V shed 4 bases and J 2 bases; nucleotides not matched to a gene: 8. CDR3 DNA: TGTGCCTGGAAAAGGGGGCGCCTACCTGGAAACACCATATATTTT. It translates to CAWKRGRLPGNTIYF.

The V and J genes are TRBV11-2 and TRBJ1-2; weak D call: TRBD1 (5 bases). This CDR3 has 15 residues. Trimming removed 1 base at V and 4 bases at J, with 13 bases between. Looked up from germline, CDR1 is SGHAT and CDR2 is FQNNGV. The CDR3 DNA is TGTGCCAGCAGCTTAGGCGGGGCAGGTGGCTATGGCTACACCTTC. It codes for CASSLGGAGGYGYTF.

This clone was counted once. The chain employs TRBV28 and TRBJ1-6, with a possible D match to TRBD1 (5 bases). The CDR3 runs to 15 residues. Trimming took 5 bases from V and 3 from J, leaving 11 bases between them. Germline assignment: CDR1 MDHEN and CDR2 SYDVKM. The chain's CDR3 is CASSPQGGYNSPLHF. The CDR3 nucleotides read TGTGCCAGCAGTCCGCAGGGAGGCTATAATTCACCCCTCCACTTT.

A word on this clone: At the DNA level, this CDR3 is encoded by other sequences in the same sample as well. V usage is TRBV6-5 and J usage is TRBJ1-5, with unresolved D. This CDR3 is 15 amino acids long. Per the germline V gene, CDR1 is MNHEY and CDR2 is SVGAGI. V lost 2 bases to trimming and J lost 4 bases, with 12 bases between them. CDR3 in DNA: TGTGCCAGCAGTTACGGGCCGGGTGGGAATCAGCCCCAGCATTTT. Translating it yields CASSYGPGGNQPQHF.

The chain joins TRBV30 to TRBJ1-6; D remains ambiguous. Germline CDR1 is GTSNPN and CDR2 is SVGIG (reference sequence). Trimming took off 0 bases at V and 8 bases at J, with 2 bases between the two ends. There are 11 residues in the CDR3. This CDR3 is CAWSVDSPLHF. Written as DNA, the CDR3 is TGTGCCTGGAGTGTAGATTCACCCCTCCACTTT.

The rearrangement joins TRBV28 to TRBJ1-5, with TRBD1 as a possible D gene (5 bases). CDR1 is MDHEN and CDR2 is SYDVKM in the germline V gene. Trimming cost V 2 bases and J 7 bases, with 12 bases left between them. CDR3 length: 14 residues. The CDR3 region has the DNA TGTGCCAGCAGTTTACAGGGAATCGAGCAGCCCCAGCATTTT. The encoded protein is CASSLQGIEQPQHF.

The chain links TRBV7-2 to TRBJ1-6, with unresolved D. The CDR3 spans 14 residues. V was shortened by 1 base and J by 5 bases, with 6 bases between the two germline ends. From germline, CDR1 is SGHTA and CDR2 FQGNSA. The CDR3 reads CASSLGPNNSPLHF. CDR3 bases: TGTGCCAGCAGCTTAGGGCCGAATAATTCACCCCTCCACTTT.

The V gene is TRBV19, the J gene TRBJ1-5; 10 bases are shared with TRBD1. V was pared by 3 bases and J by 4 bases, with 6 bases of the junction left unmatched. This CDR3 comprises 16 residues. Germline V gene data show CDR1 as LNHDA and CDR2 as SQIVND (reference sequence). The CDR3 DNA reads TGTGCCAGTAGTATCTCGACAGGGGGCAAGAATCAGCCCCAGCATTTT. Protein sequence: CASSISTGGKNQPQHF.

The chain uses TRBV4-3 and TRBJ1-2; tentative D call: TRBD1 (5 bases). V shed 3 bases and J shed 8 bases, with 19 bases lying between them. From germline, CDR1 is LGHNA and CDR2 YSLEER. This CDR3 comprises 15 residues. Written as DNA, the CDR3 is TGCGCCAGCAGCCAGAGTCCTGGGGGTCCCGGGGGCTACACCTTC. Its translation: CASSQSPGGPGGYTF.

The CDR3 DNA is TGTGCCAGCAGCCTTAGACAGGGGCTAGTGGGGAATTCACCCCTCCACTTT. Translated: CASSLRQGLVGNSPLHF. This chain uses TRBV7-2 with TRBJ1-6, with 8 bases that match TRBD1. Trimming removed 5 bases from V and 7 bases from J; junction bases left unmatched: 13. The germline CDR1 and CDR2 sequences are SGHTA and FQGNSA. This CDR3 has 17 residues.

The chain couples TRBV10-2 to TRBJ2-5; D unclear. Germline CDR1 and CDR2: WSHSY and SAAADI. Between the trimmed V and J ends, which lost 3 bases and 4 bases, there was a span of 9 bases. The CDR3 covers 13 residues. The CDR3 sequence: CASSENLIETQYF. DNA for the CDR3: TGCGCCAGCAGTGAAAACCTAATAGAGACCCAGTACTTC.

The chain joins TRBV5-4 to TRBJ2-7, with D perhaps TRBD1 or TRBD2 (5 bases each). CDR1 SGHNT and CDR2 YYREEE come from the germline V gene (reference sequence). CDR3 length: 17 residues. Trimming removed 2 bases from V and 2 bases from J, with 20 bases in between. This chain's CDR3 is CASSFRPSGTGTYEQYF. In DNA, the CDR3 is TGTGCCAGCAGCTTCCGCCCGTCTGGGACCGGAACCTACGAGCAGTACTTC.

The chain carries TRBV28 and TRBJ1-1; TRBD1 matches at 7 bases. The CDR3 extends over 14 amino acids. CDR1 is MDHEN and CDR2 is SYDVKM in the germline V gene. The trim removed 7 bases at V and 0 bases at J, leaving 5 bases unmatched. The CDR3 coding sequence is TGTGCCAGCAACCCAGGACAGGTGAACACTGAAGCTTTCTTT. Amino acid sequence: CASNPGQVNTEAFF.

The chain combines TRBV5-8 with TRBJ2-7; 7 bases fit TRBD2. The V segment lost 0 bases and the J segment 5 bases; nucleotides outside the gene matches: 5. This CDR3 region has 14 residues. Germline loops: CDR1 SGHTS, CDR2 YDEGEE. The CDR3 is CASSLERGIDEQYF. CDR3 nucleotides: TGTGCCAGCAGCTTGGAGCGGGGTATCGACGAGCAGTACTTC.

J is TRBJ1-6 and V is TRBV30, with D hard to call. V dropped 3 bases and J dropped 8 bases, with 11 bases sitting between them. Germline CDR1 and CDR2: GTSNPN and SVGIG (reference sequence). The CDR3 extends over 13 amino acids. The CDR3 sequence: CAWRANQDSPLHF. CDR3 in DNA: TGTGCCTGGAGAGCAAACCAGGATTCACCCCTCCACTTT.